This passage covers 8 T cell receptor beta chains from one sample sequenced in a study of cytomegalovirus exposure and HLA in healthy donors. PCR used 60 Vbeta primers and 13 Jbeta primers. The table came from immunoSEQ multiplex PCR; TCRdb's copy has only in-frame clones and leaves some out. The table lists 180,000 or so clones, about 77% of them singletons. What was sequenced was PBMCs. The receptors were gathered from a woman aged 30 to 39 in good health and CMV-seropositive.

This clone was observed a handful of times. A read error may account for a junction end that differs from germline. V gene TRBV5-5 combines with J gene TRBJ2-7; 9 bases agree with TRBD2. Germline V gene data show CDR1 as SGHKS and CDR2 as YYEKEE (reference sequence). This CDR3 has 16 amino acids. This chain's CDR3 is CASSQEGGSGGYEQYF. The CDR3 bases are TGCGCCAGCAGCCAAGAAGGGGGTAGCGGGGGATACGAGCAGTACTTC.

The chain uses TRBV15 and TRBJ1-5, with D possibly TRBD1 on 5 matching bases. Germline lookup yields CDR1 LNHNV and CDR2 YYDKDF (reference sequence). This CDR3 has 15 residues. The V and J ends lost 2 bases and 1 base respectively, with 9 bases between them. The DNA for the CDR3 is TGTGCCACCAGCAGATCTCGGGGGAGCAATCAGCCCCAGCATTTT. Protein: CATSRSRGSNQPQHF.

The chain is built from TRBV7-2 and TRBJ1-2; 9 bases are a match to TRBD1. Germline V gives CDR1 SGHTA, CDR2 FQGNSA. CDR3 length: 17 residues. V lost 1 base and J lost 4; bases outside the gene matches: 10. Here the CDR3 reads CASSLELLGDRAYGYTF. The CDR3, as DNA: TGTGCCAGCAGCTTAGAGCTGCTTGGGGACAGGGCCTATGGCTACACCTTC. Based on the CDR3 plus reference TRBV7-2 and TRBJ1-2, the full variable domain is GAGVSQSPSNKVTEKGKDVELRCDPISGHTALYWYRQSLGQGLEFLIYFQGNSAPDKSGLPSDRFSAERTGGSVSTLTIQRTQQEDSAVYLCASSLELLGDRAYGYTFGSGTRLTVV.

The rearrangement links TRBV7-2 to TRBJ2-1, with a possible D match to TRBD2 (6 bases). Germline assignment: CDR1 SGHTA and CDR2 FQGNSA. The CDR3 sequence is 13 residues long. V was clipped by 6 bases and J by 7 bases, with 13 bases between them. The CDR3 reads CASRRGSGNEQFF. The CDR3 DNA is TGTGCCAGCAGACGGGGGTCGGGTAATGAGCAGTTCTTC.

The CDR3 loop reads CASSATGKWYGYTF. The CDR3 region has the DNA TGTGCCAGCAGCGCCACAGGGAAGTGGTATGGCTACACCTTC. The rearrangement uses TRBV7-9 and TRBJ1-2; D is perhaps TRBD1 (6 bases). The CDR3 sequence is 14 residues long. Per germline, CDR1 SEHNR and CDR2 FQNEAQ (reference sequence). V was shortened by 5 bases and J by 5 bases, with 15 bases between the two germline ends.

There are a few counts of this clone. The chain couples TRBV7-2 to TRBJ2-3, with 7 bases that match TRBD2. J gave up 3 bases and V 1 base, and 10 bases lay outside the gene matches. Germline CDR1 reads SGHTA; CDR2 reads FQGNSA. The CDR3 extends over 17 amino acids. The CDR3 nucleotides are TGTGCCAGCAGCTTAGTGGGGGTCGGCGGGGGTACAGATACGCAGTATTTT. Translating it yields CASSLVGVGGGTDTQYF.

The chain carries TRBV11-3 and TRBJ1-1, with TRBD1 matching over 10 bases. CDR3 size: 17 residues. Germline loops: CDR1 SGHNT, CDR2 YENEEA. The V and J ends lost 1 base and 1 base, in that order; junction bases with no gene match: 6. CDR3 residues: CASSLGGQGSRNTEAFF. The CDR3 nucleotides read TGTGCCAGCAGCTTAGGGGGACAGGGGTCCCGGAACACTGAAGCTTTCTTT. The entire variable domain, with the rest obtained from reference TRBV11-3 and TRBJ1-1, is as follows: EAGVVQSPRYKIIEKKQPVAFWCNPISGHNTLYWYLQNLGQGPELLIRYENEEAVDDSQLPKDRFSAERLKGVDSTLKIQPAELGDSAVYLCASSLGGQGSRNTEAFFGQGTRLTVV.

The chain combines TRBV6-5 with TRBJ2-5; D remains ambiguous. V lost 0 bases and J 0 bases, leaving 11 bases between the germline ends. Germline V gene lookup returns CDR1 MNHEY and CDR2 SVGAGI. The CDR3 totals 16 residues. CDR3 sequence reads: CASSYSSAVYQETQYF. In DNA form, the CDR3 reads TGTGCCAGCAGTTACTCGAGTGCCGTTTACCAAGAGACCCAGTACTTC.